A single sample is the source of the 4 T cell receptor beta chains below, sequenced in a study of blood T cell repertoires in COVID-19. Here immunoSEQ multiplex PCR was the method, and the copy in TCRdb shows in-frame clones only, minus some. The sample lists fewer than 250,000 clones, about nine tenths occurring once. Sequenced input: peripheral blood. The receptor source for this set is a man between 65 and 85 years old with acute or convalescent COVID-19.

This clone turned up a few times. J is TRBJ2-7 and V is TRBV29-1; D gene ambiguous. Trimming stripped 0 bases from V and 6 bases from J, with 9 bases between. CDR3 length: 12 amino acids. Germline V gene sequence: CDR1 SQVTM, CDR2 ANQGSEA. CDR3 DNA sequence: TGCAGCGTTGAAGAAGTATCTACCGAGCAGTACTTC. This encodes CSVEEVSTEQYF.

This clone was seen a few times. This chain joins TRBV2 and TRBJ2-1; a possible D gene is TRBD2 (5 bases). The V end lost 7 bases, the J end lost 4 bases, and 14 bases lay between the germline ends. This CDR3 has 14 residues. CDR1 SNHLY and CDR2 FYNNEI come from the germline V gene. CDR3 bases: TGTGCCAGCACGGTCACACGGGAATACAATGAGCAGTTCTTC. Its translation: CASTVTREYNEQFF.

The chain carries TRBV7-6 and TRBJ2-3; no reliable D call. The CDR3 spans 13 residues. Trimming pared 4 bases from V and 6 bases from J, leaving 11 bases between. Germline V gene lookup returns CDR1 SGHVS and CDR2 FNYEAQ. The DNA of the CDR3 is TGTGCCAGCAGCTCGTTCGGGTCTGATACGCAGTATTTT. Its protein is CASSSFGSDTQYF.

Regarding this clone: The same CDR3 can be traced to other DNA sequences in this sample. V is TRBV7-9 and J is TRBJ2-3; 11 bases line up with TRBD2. This CDR3 contains 16 residues. V shed 3 bases, J shed 0 bases, and the junction held 2 bases outside the gene matches. Germline assignment: CDR1 SEHNR and CDR2 FQNEAQ (reference sequence). Written as DNA, the CDR3 is TGTGCCAGCAGCTTGGGACTAGCGGCGAGCACAGATACGCAGTATTTT. Amino acids: CASSLGLAASTDTQYF. The full variable domain, its missing parts supplied by reference TRBV7-9 and TRBJ2-3, is DTGVSQNPRHKITKRGQNVTFRCDPISEHNRLYWYRQTLGQGPEFLTYFQNEAQLEKSRLLSDRFSAERPKGSFSTLEIQRTEQGDSAMYLCASSLGLAASTDTQYFGPGTRLTVL.